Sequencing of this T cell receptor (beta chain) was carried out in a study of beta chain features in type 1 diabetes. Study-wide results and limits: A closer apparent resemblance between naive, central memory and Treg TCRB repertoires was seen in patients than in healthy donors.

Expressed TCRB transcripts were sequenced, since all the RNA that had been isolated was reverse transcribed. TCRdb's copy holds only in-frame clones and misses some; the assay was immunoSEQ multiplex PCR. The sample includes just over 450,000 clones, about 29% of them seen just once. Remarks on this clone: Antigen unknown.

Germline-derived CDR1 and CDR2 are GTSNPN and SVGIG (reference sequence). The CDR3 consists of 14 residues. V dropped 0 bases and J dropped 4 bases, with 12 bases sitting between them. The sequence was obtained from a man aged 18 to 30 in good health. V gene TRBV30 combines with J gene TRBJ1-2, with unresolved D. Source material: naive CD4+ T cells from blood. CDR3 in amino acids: CAWSVRSFGYGYTF. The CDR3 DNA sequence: TGTGCCTGGAGTGTCAGAAGTTTCGGCTATGGCTACACCTTC.